This T cell receptor beta chain was identified during a study of metastatic and nonmetastatic thyroid tumors (dated by TCRdb to about 2020). Concerning the study at large: Repertoires from peripheral blood and from tumor or nodule tissue samples of malignant and benign thyroid patients were compared.

No treatment had been received by any patient before thyroid surgery. Using T-cell receptor beta sequencing, the researchers looked back retrospectively at clinical samples from patients, gathered between about 2011 and 2019. What the research found in general, with its limitations: In both blood and tumor samples, TCR beta diversity was reported to be significantly higher in malignant tumors than in benign nodules.

This clone was counted a few times. This receptor's antigen is unknown. A junction boundary mismatches the germline segment, possibly from a read error. Libraries were prepared through PCR. Sequencing relied on an Illumina HiSeq 4000. High-throughput sequencing was used to profile the TCR beta-chain CDR3 region of each patient. The original pipeline was this. A classifier to discriminate distant-metastatic papillary thyroid cancer patients was built from CDR3 differences across clinicopathological groups. The Shannon index was used to measure repertoire diversity, and the Morisita-Horn index was used to measure how similar tumor and blood repertoires were. TCRdb passed the public sequencing reads through fastp at Q25 and MiXCR, retaining productive beta sequences. The V and J calls, along with clone size, are taken from TCRdb and not from the paper's own processing. The table for this sample lists about 40,000 clones; roughly a sixth of them were counted only once. In total, the top ten clones hold less than 4.5% of the sample.

According to the germline V gene, CDR1 reads ENHRY and CDR2 reads SYGVKD. From cysteine to phenylalanine, the CDR3 is 13 amino acids long. The sequence is cut down to CDR3 DNA, 39 bases in frame from base 1. The sequencing sample was made of blood. This TCR came from a female donor with papillary thyroid cancer or a benign thyroid nodule (not recorded which). Some clones in this sample may be carry-over from other donors' samples. This chain joins TRBV10-3 to TRBJ1-2, and possibly TRBD1, on 5 matching bases. The CDR3 region: CATSESGGYGYTF. In nucleotide form, the sequence is TGTGCCACCAGTGAGTCTGGGGGATATGGCTACACCTTC.